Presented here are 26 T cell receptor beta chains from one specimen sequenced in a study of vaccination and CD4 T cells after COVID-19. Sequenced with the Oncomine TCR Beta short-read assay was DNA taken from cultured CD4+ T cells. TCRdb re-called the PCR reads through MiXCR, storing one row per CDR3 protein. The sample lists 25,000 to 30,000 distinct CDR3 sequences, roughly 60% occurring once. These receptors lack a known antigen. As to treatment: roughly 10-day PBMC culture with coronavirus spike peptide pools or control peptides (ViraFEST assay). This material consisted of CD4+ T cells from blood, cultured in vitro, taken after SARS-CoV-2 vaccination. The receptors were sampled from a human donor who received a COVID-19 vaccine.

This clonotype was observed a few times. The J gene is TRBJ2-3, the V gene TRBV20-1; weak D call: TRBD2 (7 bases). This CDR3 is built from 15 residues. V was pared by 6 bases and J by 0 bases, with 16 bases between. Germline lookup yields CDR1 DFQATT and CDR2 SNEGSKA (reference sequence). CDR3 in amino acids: CSAKGEGPSTDTQYF. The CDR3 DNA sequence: TGCAGTGCAAAGGGGGAGGGGCCTAGCACAGATACGCAGTATTTT.

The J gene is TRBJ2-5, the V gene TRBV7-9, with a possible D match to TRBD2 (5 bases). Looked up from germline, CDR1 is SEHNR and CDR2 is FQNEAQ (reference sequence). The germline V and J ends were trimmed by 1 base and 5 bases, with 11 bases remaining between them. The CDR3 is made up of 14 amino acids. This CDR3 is CASSLVTEGETQYF. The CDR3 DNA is TGTGCCAGCAGCTTAGTTACCGAGGGCGAGACCCAGTACTTC.

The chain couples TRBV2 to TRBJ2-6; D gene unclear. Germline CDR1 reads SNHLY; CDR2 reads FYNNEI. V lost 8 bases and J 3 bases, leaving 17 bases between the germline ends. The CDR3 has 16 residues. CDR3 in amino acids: CASAAGENFGANVLTF. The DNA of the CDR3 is TGTGCCAGCGCGGCAGGCGAAAATTTTGGGGCCAACGTCCTGACTTTC.

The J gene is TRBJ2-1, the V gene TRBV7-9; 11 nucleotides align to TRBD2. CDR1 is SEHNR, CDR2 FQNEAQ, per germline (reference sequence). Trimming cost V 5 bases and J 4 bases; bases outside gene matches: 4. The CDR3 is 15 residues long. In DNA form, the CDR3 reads TGTGCCAGCAGCCTTACTAGCGGGGGTTACAATGAGCAGTTCTTC. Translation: CASSLTSGGYNEQFF.

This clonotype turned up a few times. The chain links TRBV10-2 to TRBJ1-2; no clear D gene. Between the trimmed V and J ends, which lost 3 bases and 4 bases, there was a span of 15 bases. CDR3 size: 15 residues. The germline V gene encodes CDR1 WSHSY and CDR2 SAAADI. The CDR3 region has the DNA TGCGCCAGCAGTGACGGGCAGCAATTACTCTATGGCTACACCTTC. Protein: CASSDGQQLLYGYTF.

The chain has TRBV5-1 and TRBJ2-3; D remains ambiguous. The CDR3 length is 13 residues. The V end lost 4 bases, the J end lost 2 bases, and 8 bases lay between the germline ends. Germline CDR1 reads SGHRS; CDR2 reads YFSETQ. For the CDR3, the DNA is TGCGCCAGCAGCACTGGGCCCACAGATACGCAGTATTTT. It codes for CASSTGPTDTQYF. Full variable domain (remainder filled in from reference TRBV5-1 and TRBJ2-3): KAGVTQTPRYLIKTRGQQVTLSCSPISGHRSVSWYQQTPGQGLQFLFEYFSETQRNKGNFPGRFSGRQFSNSRSEMNVSTLELGDSALYLCASSTGPTDTQYFGPGTRLTVL.

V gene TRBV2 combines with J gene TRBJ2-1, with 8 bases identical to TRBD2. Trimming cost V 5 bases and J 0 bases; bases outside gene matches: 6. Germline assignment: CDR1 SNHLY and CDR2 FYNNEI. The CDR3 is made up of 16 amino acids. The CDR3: CASSYKRGLSYNEQFF. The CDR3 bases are TGTGCCAGCAGTTACAAGCGGGGGCTCTCCTACAATGAGCAGTTCTTC.

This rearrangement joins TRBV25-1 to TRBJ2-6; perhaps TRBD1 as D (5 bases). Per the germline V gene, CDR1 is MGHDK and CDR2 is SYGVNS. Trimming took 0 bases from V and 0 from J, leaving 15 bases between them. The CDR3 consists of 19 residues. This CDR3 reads CASSEYQGASLSGANVLTF. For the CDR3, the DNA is TGTGCCAGCAGTGAATATCAGGGTGCCTCCCTCTCTGGGGCCAACGTCCTGACTTTC.

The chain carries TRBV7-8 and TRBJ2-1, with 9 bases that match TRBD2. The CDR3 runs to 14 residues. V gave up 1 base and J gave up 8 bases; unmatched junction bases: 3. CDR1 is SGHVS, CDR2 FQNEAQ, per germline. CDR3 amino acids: CASSLGRGGHEQFF. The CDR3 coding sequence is TGTGCCAGCAGCTTAGGGCGGGGGGGCCATGAGCAGTTCTTC.

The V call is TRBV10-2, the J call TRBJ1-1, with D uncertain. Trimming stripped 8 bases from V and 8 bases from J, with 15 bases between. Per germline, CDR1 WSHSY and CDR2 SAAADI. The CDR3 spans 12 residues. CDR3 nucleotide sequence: TGCGCCAGCTCCAGAACGGCCAGCGAAGCTTTCTTT. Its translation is CASSRTASEAFF.

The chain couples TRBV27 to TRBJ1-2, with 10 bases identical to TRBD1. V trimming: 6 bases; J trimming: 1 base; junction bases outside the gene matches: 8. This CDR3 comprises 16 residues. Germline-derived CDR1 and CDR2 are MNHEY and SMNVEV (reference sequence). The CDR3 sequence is CASSLRDRGVNYGYTF. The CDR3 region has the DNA TGTGCCAGCAGCCTACGGGACAGGGGAGTTAACTATGGCTACACCTTC.

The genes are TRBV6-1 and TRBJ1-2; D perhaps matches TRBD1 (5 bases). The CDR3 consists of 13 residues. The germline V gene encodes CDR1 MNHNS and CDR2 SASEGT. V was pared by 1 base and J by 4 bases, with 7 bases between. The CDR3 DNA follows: TGTGCCAGCAGTGAAGGCAGGGCCTATGGCTACACCTTC. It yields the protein CASSEGRAYGYTF.

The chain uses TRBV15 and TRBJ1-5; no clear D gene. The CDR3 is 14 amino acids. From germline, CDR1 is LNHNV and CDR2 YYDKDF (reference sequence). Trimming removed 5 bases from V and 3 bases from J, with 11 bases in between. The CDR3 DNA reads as TGTGCCACCAGCTCCCGAGAAATCAATCAGCCCCAGCATTTT. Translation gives CATSSREINQPQHF. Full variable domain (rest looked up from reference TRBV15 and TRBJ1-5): DAMVIQNPRYQVTQFGKPVTLSCSQTLNHNVMYWYQQKSSQAPKLLFHYYDKDFNNEADTPDNFQSRRPNTSFCFLDIRSPGLGDTAMYLCATSSREINQPQHFGDGTRLSIL.

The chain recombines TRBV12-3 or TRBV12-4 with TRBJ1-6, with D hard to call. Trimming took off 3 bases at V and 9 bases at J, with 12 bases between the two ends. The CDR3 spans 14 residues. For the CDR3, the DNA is TGTGCCAGCAGTTTGTTTAGCGGGAGTTCACCCCTCCACTTT. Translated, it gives CASSLFSGSSPLHF.

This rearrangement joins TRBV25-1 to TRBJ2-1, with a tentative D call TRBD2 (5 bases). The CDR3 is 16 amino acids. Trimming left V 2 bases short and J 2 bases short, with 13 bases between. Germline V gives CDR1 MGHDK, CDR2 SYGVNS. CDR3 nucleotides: TGTGCCAGCAGTGAAAAGGCTAGCCAGGCCTACAATGAGCAGTTCTTC. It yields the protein CASSEKASQAYNEQFF.

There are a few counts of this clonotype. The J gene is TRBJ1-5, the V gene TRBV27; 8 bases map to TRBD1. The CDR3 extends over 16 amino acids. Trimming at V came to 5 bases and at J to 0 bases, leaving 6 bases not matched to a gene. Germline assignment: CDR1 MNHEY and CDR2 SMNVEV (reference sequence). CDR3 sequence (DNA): TGTGCCAGCAGTGCGGCAGGGGGCTATAGCAATCAGCCCCAGCATTTT. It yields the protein CASSAAGGYSNQPQHF.

CDR3 sequence reads: CATSDRTDPTNYGYTF. DNA for the CDR3: TGTGCCACCAGTGACAGGACAGATCCGACTAACTATGGCTACACCTTC. This chain uses TRBV24-1 with TRBJ1-2; a possible D gene is TRBD1 (6 bases). In germline, CDR1 is KGHDR, CDR2 SFDVKD. Between the trimmed V and J ends, which lost 4 bases and 0 bases, there was a span of 14 bases. The CDR3 spans 16 residues.

The CDR3 is CASSRSGRNNSPLHF. The CDR3 DNA reads TGTGCCAGCAGTCGTTCGGGACGGAATAATTCACCCCTCCACTTT. The chain recombines TRBV6-1 with TRBJ1-6, with D possibly TRBD1 on 5 matching bases. The V and J ends lost 5 bases and 5 bases respectively, with 13 bases between them. Germline CDR1 is MNHNS and CDR2 is SASEGT. The CDR3 has 15 amino acids.

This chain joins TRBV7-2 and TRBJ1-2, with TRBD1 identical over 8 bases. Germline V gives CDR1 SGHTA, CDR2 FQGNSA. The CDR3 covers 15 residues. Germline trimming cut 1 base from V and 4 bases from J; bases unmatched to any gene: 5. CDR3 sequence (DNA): TGTGCCAGCAGCTTAGTTGCCGGACAGGGCTATGGCTACACCTTC. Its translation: CASSLVAGQGYGYTF.

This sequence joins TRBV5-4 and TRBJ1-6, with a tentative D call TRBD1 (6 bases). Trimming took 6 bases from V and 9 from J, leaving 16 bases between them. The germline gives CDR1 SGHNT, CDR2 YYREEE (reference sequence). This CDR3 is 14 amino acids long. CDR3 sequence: CASNIQGTSSPLHF. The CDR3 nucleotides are TGTGCCAGCAACATACAGGGTACTAGTTCACCCCTCCACTTT.

CDR3 sequence reads: CAWSALSGASYNEQFF. The DNA for the CDR3 is TGTGCCTGGAGTGCCTTGTCGGGGGCGTCCTACAATGAGCAGTTCTTC. V gene TRBV30 combines with J gene TRBJ2-1, with D perhaps being TRBD1 or TRBD2 (6 bases each). Trimming took 1 base from V and 1 from J, leaving 14 bases between them. There are 16 residues in the CDR3. From germline, CDR1 is GTSNPN and CDR2 SVGIG (reference sequence). The full variable domain, completed using reference TRBV30 and TRBJ2-1, is SQTIHQWPATLVQPVGSPLSLECTVEGTSNPNLYWYRQAAGRGLQLLFYSVGIGQISSEVPQNLSASRPQDRQFILSSKKLLLSDSGFYLCAWSALSGASYNEQFFGPGTRLTVL.

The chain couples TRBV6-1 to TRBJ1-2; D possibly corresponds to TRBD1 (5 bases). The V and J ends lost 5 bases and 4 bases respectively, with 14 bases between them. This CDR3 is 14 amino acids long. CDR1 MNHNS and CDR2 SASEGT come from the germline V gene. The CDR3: CASSPTRQTYGYTF. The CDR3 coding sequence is TGTGCCAGCAGTCCAACGCGACAGACCTATGGCTACACCTTC.

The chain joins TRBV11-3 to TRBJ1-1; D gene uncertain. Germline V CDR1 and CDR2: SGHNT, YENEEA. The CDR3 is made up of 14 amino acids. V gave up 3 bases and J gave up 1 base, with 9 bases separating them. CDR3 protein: CASSLEGRNTEAFF. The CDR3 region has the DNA TGTGCCAGCAGCTTGGAAGGGCGGAACACTGAAGCTTTCTTT.

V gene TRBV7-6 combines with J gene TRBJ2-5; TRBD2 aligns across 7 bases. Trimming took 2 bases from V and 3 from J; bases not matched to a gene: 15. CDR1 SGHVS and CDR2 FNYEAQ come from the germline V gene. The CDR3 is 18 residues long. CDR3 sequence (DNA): TGTGCCAGCAGCTTACCCCGGACCGGGGCGGGGGAGGAAGAGACCCAGTACTTC. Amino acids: CASSLPRTGAGEEETQYF.

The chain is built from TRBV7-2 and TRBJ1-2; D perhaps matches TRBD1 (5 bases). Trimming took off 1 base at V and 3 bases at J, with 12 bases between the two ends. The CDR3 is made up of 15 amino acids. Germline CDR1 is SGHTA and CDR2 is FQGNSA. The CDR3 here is CASSLERDRDYGYTF. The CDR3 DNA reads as TGTGCCAGCAGCTTAGAACGTGACAGAGACTATGGCTACACCTTC. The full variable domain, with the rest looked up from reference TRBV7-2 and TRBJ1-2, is GAGVSQSPSNKVTEKGKDVELRCDPISGHTALYWYRQSLGQGLEFLIYFQGNSAPDKSGLPSDRFSAERTGGSVSTLTIQRTQQEDSAVYLCASSLERDRDYGYTFGSGTRLTVV.

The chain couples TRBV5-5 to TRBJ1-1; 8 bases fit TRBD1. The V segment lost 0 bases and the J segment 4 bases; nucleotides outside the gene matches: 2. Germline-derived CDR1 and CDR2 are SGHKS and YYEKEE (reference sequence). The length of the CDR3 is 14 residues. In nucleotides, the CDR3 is TGTGCCAGCAGCTTGGTAACAGGGGGCACTGAAGCTTTCTTT. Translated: CASSLVTGGTEAFF.